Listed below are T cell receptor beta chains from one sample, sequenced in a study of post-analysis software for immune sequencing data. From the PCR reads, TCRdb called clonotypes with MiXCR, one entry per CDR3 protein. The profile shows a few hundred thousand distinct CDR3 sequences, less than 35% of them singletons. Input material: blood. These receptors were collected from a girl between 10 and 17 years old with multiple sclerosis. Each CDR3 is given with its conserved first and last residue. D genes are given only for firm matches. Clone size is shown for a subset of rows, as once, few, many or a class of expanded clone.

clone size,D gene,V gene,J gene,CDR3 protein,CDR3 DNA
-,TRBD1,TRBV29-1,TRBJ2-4,CSVVWGQSLNIQYF,TGCAGCGTTGTGTGGGGACAGTCCCTAAACATTCAGTACTTC
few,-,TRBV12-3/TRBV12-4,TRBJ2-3,CASSFEAPSVTQYF,TGTGCCAGCAGTTTCGAGGCCCCTAGCGTTACGCAGTATTTT
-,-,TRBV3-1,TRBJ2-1,CASSQAPTSYNEQFF,TGTGCCAGCAGCCAAGCCCCTACCTCCTACAATGAGCAGTTCTTC
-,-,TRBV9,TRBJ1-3,CASSVGRGVGNTIYF,TGTGCCAGCAGCGTAGGCAGGGGAGTGGGAAACACCATATATTTT
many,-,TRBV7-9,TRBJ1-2,CASSLAGGYGYTF,TGTGCCAGCAGCTTAGCAGGGGGCTATGGCTACACCTTC
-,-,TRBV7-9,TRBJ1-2,CASSVEDRLYGYTF,TGTGCCAGCAGCGTTGAAGACAGGCTCTATGGCTACACCTTC
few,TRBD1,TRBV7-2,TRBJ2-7,CASSVRQGEYEQYF,TGTGCCAGCAGCGTTCGACAGGGGGAATACGAGCAGTACTTC
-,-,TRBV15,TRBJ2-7,CATSKPGSLGEQYF,TGTGCCACCAGCAAACCCGGGTCCTTGGGCGAGCAGTACTTC
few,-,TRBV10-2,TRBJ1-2,CASSESQSGYTF,TGCGCCAGCAGTGAGTCGCAGTCGGGCTACACCTTC
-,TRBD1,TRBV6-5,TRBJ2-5,CASSYSRDRASYGQYF,TGTGCCAGCAGTTACTCAAGGGACAGGGCGTCCTACGGGCAGTACTTC
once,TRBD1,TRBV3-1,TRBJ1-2,CASSPLAGGGYTF,TGTGCCAGCAGCCCCCTGGCAGGGGGAGGCTACACCTTC
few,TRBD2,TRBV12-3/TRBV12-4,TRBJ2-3,CASSTGGGADTQYF,TGTGCCAGCAGTACCGGGGGAGGGGCAGATACGCAGTATTTT
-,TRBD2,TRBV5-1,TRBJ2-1,CASSFLTSGADNEQFF,TGCGCCAGCAGCTTCCTGACTAGCGGGGCTGACAATGAGCAGTTCTTC
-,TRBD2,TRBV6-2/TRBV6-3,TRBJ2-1,CASSYSIPAGANEQFF,TGTGCCAGCAGTTACTCGATCCCAGCGGGGGCGAATGAGCAGTTCTTC
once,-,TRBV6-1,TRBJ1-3,CASSAPSYRRGPGNTIYF,TGTGCCAGCAGTGCTCCTTCTTACAGAAGAGGACCTGGAAACACCATATATTTT
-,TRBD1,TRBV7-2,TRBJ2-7,CASSGYRGRGNNEQYF,TGTGCCAGCAGCGGCTACAGGGGGCGGGGGAACAATGAGCAGTACTTC
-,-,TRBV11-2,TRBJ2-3,CASSLYKGGSTDTQYF,TGTGCCAGCAGCTTATACAAGGGGGGGTCCACAGATACGCAGTATTTT
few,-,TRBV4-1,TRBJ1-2,CANSQNPGQRGGYTF,TGCGCCAACAGCCAAAACCCCGGACAGCGAGGGGGCTACACCTTC
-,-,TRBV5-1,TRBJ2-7,CASSPTPGASSYEQYF,TGCGCCAGCAGCCCAACCCCCGGGGCGAGCTCCTACGAGCAGTACTTC
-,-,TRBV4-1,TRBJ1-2,CASKTVGGYGYTF,TGCGCCAGCAAAACAGTCGGGGGGTATGGCTACACCTTC
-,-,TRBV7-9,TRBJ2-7,CASSQGPFREQYF,TGTGCCAGCAGCCAAGGACCTTTTCGCGAGCAGTACTTC
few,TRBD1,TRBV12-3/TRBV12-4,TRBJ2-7,CASSPANRGRVYEQYF,TGTGCCAGCAGTCCAGCTAACAGGGGAAGGGTCTACGAGCAGTACTTC
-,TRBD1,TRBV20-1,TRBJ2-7,CSAWDSSSYEQYF,TGCAGTGCTTGGGACAGCTCCTCCTACGAGCAGTACTTC
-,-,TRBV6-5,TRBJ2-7,CASSSGPSEQYF,TGTGCCAGCAGTTCCGGGCCCTCCGAGCAGTACTTC
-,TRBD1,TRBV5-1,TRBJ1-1,CASSLTGGASEAFF,TGCGCCAGCAGCTTGACAGGGGGCGCCTCTGAAGCTTTCTTT
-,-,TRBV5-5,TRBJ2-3,CASSLGTLLPDTQYF,TGTGCCAGCAGTCTAGGGACACTCCTTCCAGATACGCAGTATTTT
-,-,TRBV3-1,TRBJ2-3,CASSQVAVDTQYF,TGTGCCAGCAGCCAAGTAGCAGTAGATACGCAGTATTTT
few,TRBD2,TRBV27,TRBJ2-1,CASSRLAGRGEQFF,TGTGCCAGCAGTCGGCTAGCGGGGAGAGGTGAGCAGTTCTTC
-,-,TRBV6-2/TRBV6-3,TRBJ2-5,CASIPSTYQETQYF,TGTGCCAGCATTCCCTCTACATACCAAGAGACCCAGTACTTC
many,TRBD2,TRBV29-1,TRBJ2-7,CSVERTSGSYEQYF,TGCAGCGTTGAAAGGACTAGCGGGTCCTACGAGCAGTACTTC
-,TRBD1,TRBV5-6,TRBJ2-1,CASSSPAGTGKFYNEQFF,TGTGCCAGCAGCTCGCCCGCCGGGACAGGGAAGTTCTACAATGAGCAGTTCTTC
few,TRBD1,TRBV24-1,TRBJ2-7,CATDRDYEQYF,TGTGCCACGGACAGGGACTACGAGCAGTACTTC
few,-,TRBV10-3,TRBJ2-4,CAIGELAVAKNIQYF,TGTGCCATCGGTGAGCTAGCCGTGGCCAAAAACATTCAGTACTTC
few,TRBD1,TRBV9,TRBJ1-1,CASSVGTGGLAEAFF,TGTGCCAGCAGCGTAGGGACAGGGGGATTGGCTGAAGCTTTCTTT
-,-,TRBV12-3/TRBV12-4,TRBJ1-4,CASSLDMGLGKLFF,TGTGCCAGCAGCCTAGACATGGGATTAGGAAAACTGTTTTTT
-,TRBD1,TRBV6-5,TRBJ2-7,CASSYSGTAAYEQYF,TGTGCCAGCAGTTACTCCGGGACAGCGGCCTACGAGCAGTACTTC
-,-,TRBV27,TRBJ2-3,CASSFLQSRGTDTQYF,TGTGCCAGCAGTTTCTTGCAGTCAAGGGGCACAGATACGCAGTATTTT
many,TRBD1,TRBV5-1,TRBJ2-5,CASSFGQGGTQYF,TGCGCCAGCAGCTTCGGACAGGGGGGTACCCAGTACTTC
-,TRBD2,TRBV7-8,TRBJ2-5,CASSLKRGWETQYF,TGTGCCAGCAGCTTGAAGCGGGGTTGGGAGACCCAGTACTTC
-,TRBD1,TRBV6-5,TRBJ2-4,CASSYSGTDKNIQYF,TGTGCCAGCAGTTACTCTGGGACAGATAAAAACATTCAGTACTTC
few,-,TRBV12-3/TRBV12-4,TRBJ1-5,CASSLGAGYSNQPQHF,TGTGCCAGCAGTTTAGGGGCGGGCTATAGCAATCAGCCCCAGCATTTT
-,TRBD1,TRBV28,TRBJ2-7,CASNYVTGGGSYEQYF,TGTGCCAGCAACTACGTGACAGGGGGGGGCTCCTACGAGCAGTACTTC
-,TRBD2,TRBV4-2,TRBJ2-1,CASSQEIAGVPYNEQFF,TGTGCCAGCAGCCAAGAAATTGCGGGGGTCCCCTACAATGAGCAGTTCTTC
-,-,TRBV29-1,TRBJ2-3,CSVEPRSRTQYF,TGCAGCGTTGAACCCCGCTCCCGTACGCAGTATTTT
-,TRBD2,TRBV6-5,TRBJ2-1,CASRLGLAGGLEQFF,TGTGCCAGCAGACTGGGACTAGCGGGGGGGCTTGAGCAGTTCTTC
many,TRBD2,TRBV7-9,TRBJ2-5,CASSFEGGGETQYF,TGTGCCAGCAGCTTTGAGGGCGGGGGAGAGACCCAGTACTTC
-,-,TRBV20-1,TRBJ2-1,CSALQETYNEQFF,TGCAGTGCTTTGCAGGAGACCTACAATGAGCAGTTCTTC
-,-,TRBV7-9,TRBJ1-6,CASSRQANSPLHF,TGTGCCAGCAGCCGACAGGCGAATTCACCCCTCCACTTT
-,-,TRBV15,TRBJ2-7,CATSRDVPPYEQYF,TGTGCCACCAGCAGAGATGTCCCCCCCTACGAGCAGTACTTC
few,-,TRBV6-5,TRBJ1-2,CASSSGNGYTF,TGTGCCAGCAGCTCAGGGAATGGCTACACCTTC